Below, 18 T cell receptor beta chains from the same sample are listed, as sequenced in a study of beta chain features in type 1 diabetes. Study-wide results and limits: Type 1 diabetes patients had moderately but significantly shorter TCRB CDR3s in all four CD4+ subsets.

Reverse transcribing all isolated RNA meant expressed TCRB transcripts were sequenced. Generated by immunoSEQ multiplex PCR, the TCRdb table keeps only in-frame clones and is missing some. The sample comprises 300,000 or so clones, approximately 13% of which are singletons, and 0.015% rests with the top ten. Their target antigens are unknown. The material sequenced was naive CD4+ T cells from blood. The receptors here all came from a woman under 30 with type 1 diabetes.

This chain uses TRBV5-8 with TRBJ1-1, with D uncertain. V lost 6 bases and J 5 bases, leaving 14 bases between the germline ends. This CDR3 comprises 13 residues. CDR1 is SGHTS and CDR2 is YDEGEE in the germline V gene. CDR3 bases: TGTGCCAGCACCAGGACTTCCCGGACTGAAGCTTTCTTT. Translation gives CASTRTSRTEAFF.

Only a few counts were recorded for this clone. The chain combines TRBV9 with TRBJ1-2; 7 bases agree with TRBD1. The CDR3 spans 15 residues. Trimming took 3 bases from V and 3 from J; bases not matched to a gene: 8. Germline V CDR1 and CDR2: SGDLS, YYNGEE. The CDR3 sequence: CASSAGTVGYYGYTF. The CDR3 nucleotides are TGTGCCAGCAGCGCGGGGACAGTGGGTTACTATGGCTACACCTTC.

The chain has TRBV9 and TRBJ2-1; perhaps TRBD2 as D (7 bases). The V and J ends lost 0 bases and 6 bases respectively, with 16 bases between them. The CDR3 length is 16 residues. Looked up from germline, CDR1 is SGDLS and CDR2 is YYNGEE. This chain's CDR3 is CASSVVGEGGFNEQFF. In nucleotides, the CDR3 is TGTGCCAGCAGCGTAGTAGGCGAGGGGGGGTTCAATGAGCAGTTCTTC.

This clone was counted only a few times. This chain joins TRBV28 and TRBJ2-3; 9 nucleotides align to TRBD2. V gave up 6 bases and J gave up 2 bases; unmatched junction bases: 18. CDR1 is MDHEN, CDR2 SYDVKM, per germline. The CDR3 is 19 residues long. The DNA for the CDR3 is TGTGCCAGCAGCCCACCCGGACTAGCGTACAATCTAGCCACAGATACGCAGTATTTT. This codes for CASSPPGLAYNLATDTQYF.

The chain recombines TRBV11-2 with TRBJ1-2; a weak D match, TRBD1 (5 bases). CDR3 length: 14 amino acids. Trimming removed 3 bases at V and 2 bases at J, with 10 bases between. CDR1 is SGHAT, CDR2 FQNNGV, per germline. The chain's CDR3 is CASSFVTANYGYTF. The CDR3 DNA reads as TGTGCCAGCAGCTTTGTGACAGCAAACTATGGCTACACCTTC.

This chain connects TRBV5-1 to TRBJ2-7; no clear D. Germline V gene lookup returns CDR1 SGHRS and CDR2 YFSETQ. The CDR3 consists of 14 residues. V lost 3 bases to trimming and J lost 1 base, with 11 bases between them. CDR3 nucleotides: TGCGCCAGCAGCTGGAACCCCGGGTCCTACGAGCAGTACGTC. Its translation: CASSWNPGSYEQYV.

Only a few counts were recorded for this clone. The genes are TRBV30 and TRBJ1-1, with D possibly being TRBD1 (6 bases). V lost 4 bases, J lost 4 bases, and 13 bases lay in between. Germline CDR1 reads GTSNPN; CDR2 reads SVGIG (reference sequence). The CDR3 totals 13 residues. DNA of the CDR3: TGTGCCTGGAATGGCAGGGGTGGCACTGAAGCTTTCTTT. It specifies CAWNGRGGTEAFF.

The rearrangement links TRBV10-3 to TRBJ2-7; D remains ambiguous. CDR3 length equals 14 residues. Germline V CDR1 and CDR2: ENHRY, SYGVKD. V was pared by 7 bases and J by 4 bases, with 17 bases between. The CDR3 loop is CAITPGSPSYEQYF. The CDR3 bases are TGTGCCATCACCCCGGGTTCCCCTTCTTACGAGCAGTACTTC.

This clone was seen a handful of times. The rearrangement joins TRBV5-1 to TRBJ1-2; D is perhaps TRBD1 (5 bases). Germline V lookup: CDR1 SGHRS, CDR2 YFSETQ. The length of the CDR3 is 13 residues. The V and J ends lost 2 bases and 3 bases respectively, with 8 bases between them. In DNA, the CDR3 is TGCGCCAGCAGCTTCCAGGGTGACTATGGCTACACCTTC. It codes for CASSFQGDYGYTF.

There are a few counts of this clone. The J gene is TRBJ2-7, the V gene TRBV27, with TRBD1 as a possible D gene (6 bases). Trimming stripped 6 bases from V and 5 bases from J, with 23 bases between. CDR1 and CDR2 from the germline V gene are MNHEY and SMNVEV (reference sequence). This CDR3 region has 16 residues. CDR3 loop: CASRAPNPPKGDEQYV. As DNA, the CDR3 is TGTGCCAGCAGGGCCCCGAATCCGCCGAAGGGGGACGAGCAGTACGTC.

This clone was counted between two and nine times. The rearrangement links TRBV10-2 to TRBJ2-7, with 9 bases identical to TRBD2. With V trimmed by 6 bases and J by 1 base, 7 bases remained unmatched. This CDR3 has 15 residues. Germline V CDR1 and CDR2: WSHSY, SAAADI. This CDR3 reads CASRVSGGGSYEQYF. CDR3 nucleotides: TGCGCCAGCAGGGTTAGCGGGGGAGGATCCTACGAGCAGTACTTC.

Only a few counts were recorded for this clone. This sequence joins TRBV7-2 and TRBJ2-7, with 7 bases that match TRBD2. The germline gives CDR1 SGHTA, CDR2 FQGNSA. The J segment lost 3 bases and the V segment lost 5 bases, leaving 10 bases of the junction unmatched. The CDR3 is 15 amino acids. CDR3 DNA sequence: TGTGCCAGCAGCCGCGCACGACTAGCAGGCTACGAGCAGTACTTC. This codes for CASSRARLAGYEQYF.

This clone was detected only a few times. This chain links TRBV10-1 with TRBJ1-2; 9 bases match TRBD1. The CDR3 runs 13 residues. From germline, CDR1 is WNHNN and CDR2 SYGVQD (reference sequence). Trimming took 2 bases from V and 8 from J; bases not matched to a gene: 3. The CDR3: CASSETGGAGYTF. The CDR3 DNA follows: TGCGCCAGCAGTGAGACAGGGGGCGCCGGCTACACCTTC.

This clone has more than one count but fewer than ten. The rearrangement links TRBV7-2 to TRBJ2-2, with D maybe TRBD1 (5 bases). V gave up 4 bases and J gave up 5 bases, with 11 bases separating them. Germline CDR1 SGHTA, CDR2 FQGNSA. The CDR3 runs 14 residues. The CDR3 sequence is CASSSRTPTGELFF. CDR3 DNA sequence: TGTGCCAGCAGCTCACGGACACCTACCGGGGAGCTGTTTTTT. Drawing the rest from reference TRBV7-2 and TRBJ2-2, the complete variable domain is GAGVSQSPSNKVTEKGKDVELRCDPISGHTALYWYRQSLGQGLEFLIYFQGNSAPDKSGLPSDRFSAERTGGSVSTLTIQRTQQEDSAVYLCASSSRTPTGELFFGEGSRLTVL.

This clone was detected only a few times. The V and J genes are TRBV19 and TRBJ1-1; D is ambiguous. V lost 3 bases, J lost 2 bases, and 16 bases lay in between. The CDR3 has 16 amino acids. Per the germline V gene, CDR1 is LNHDA and CDR2 is SQIVND (reference sequence). The CDR3 reads CASSIDFGASNTEAFF. CDR3 coding DNA: TGTGCCAGTAGTATCGATTTTGGAGCATCTAACACTGAAGCTTTCTTT. Full variable domain (missing parts from reference TRBV19 and TRBJ1-1): DGGITQSPKYLFRKEGQNVTLSCEQNLNHDAMYWYRQDPGQGLRLIYYSQIVNDFQKGDIAEGYSVSREKKESFPLTVTSAQKNPTAFYLCASSIDFGASNTEAFFGQGTRLTVV.

This rearrangement joins TRBV28 to TRBJ2-4, with a tentative D call TRBD2 (5 bases). Germline V CDR1 and CDR2: MDHEN, SYDVKM. The CDR3 is made up of 16 amino acids. The V end lost 4 bases, the J end lost 8 bases, and 21 bases lay between the germline ends. CDR3 sequence: CASSSSSTSGRDIQYF. The DNA for the CDR3 is TGTGCCAGCAGTTCGTCCTCAACTAGTGGTCGTGACATTCAGTACTTC.

The J gene is TRBJ2-3, the V gene TRBV30; 7 positions match TRBD2. CDR1 and CDR2 (germline): GTSNPN, SVGIG (reference sequence). The CDR3 is 13 amino acids. The CDR3 loop is CAISLADTDTQYF. CDR3 DNA: TGTGCGATCTCCCTAGCGGACACAGATACGCAGTATTTT. Combining the CDR3 with reference TRBV30 and TRBJ2-3 gives the whole variable domain SQTIHQWPATLVQPVGSPLSLECTVEGTSNPNLYWYRQAAGRGLQLLFYSVGIGQISSEVPQNLSASRPQDRQFILSSKKLLLSDSGFYLCAISLADTDTQYFGPGTRLTVL.

The sample holds a few counts of this clone. This chain uses TRBV29-1 with TRBJ1-2; 8 bases are shared with TRBD1. CDR1 SQVTM and CDR2 ANQGSEA come from the germline V gene. The ends lost 4 bases at V and 4 bases at J; junction bases unmatched: 5. The CDR3 spans 13 residues. Here the CDR3 reads CSVGEQGVYGYTF. In DNA form, the CDR3 reads TGCAGCGTTGGAGAACAGGGGGTCTATGGCTACACCTTC.